This T cell receptor beta chain was identified in a study of T cells in localized non-small cell lung cancer (TCRdb year 2020). General notes on the study: T cell repertoires of 236 early-stage NSCLC patients were analyzed, with tumors being compared against uninvolved tumor-adjacent lungs. The cohort was made up of 200 to 250 treatment-naive NSCLC patients whose localized lung tumors had been resected. NSCLC patients had a mean age of approximately 66 years, and approximately 140 were male and about 98 female.

At diagnosis, tumor, uninvolved tumor-adjacent lung and peripheral blood were collected and then preserved as a mix of FFPE and fresh-frozen material. Blood samples were analyzed as peripheral blood mononuclear cells for TCR repertoire profiling. TCR beta CDR3 regions were sequenced from DNA using the immunoSEQ Assay. As for the authors' bioinformatics: To compute T cell density, TCR beta template counts were normalized to usable DNA, which was estimated by amplifying housekeeping genes. The preseqR package was used to estimate richness by extrapolating to 400,000 templates for PBMC samples and to 120,000 templates for tissue samples. Clonality was defined by subtracting Pielou's evenness from one. Tissue-enriched TCRs were identified by differential abundance testing using productive amino-acid clonotypes, minimum total count 5 and alpha 0.1. The Jaccard Index and the Morisita Overlap Index were used to measure how much the repertoires overlapped between compartments. GLIPH clustered TCR beta CDR3s with public tetramer-defined viral CDR3s; viral motifs required at least three viral sequences plus V-gene enrichment. What TCRdb holds here is the immuneACCESS table cut down to in-frame rearrangements. Part of the clones is not present; checked against another copy, under half of the missing clones reflect an unresolved V gene, and the others are unexplained. That table gives V, J and clone size, and the DNA gave D and trimming. The sample yields some 11,000 clones; roughly four fifths were counted once. The ten largest clones capture less than 20% of the sample.

As encoded in the germline V gene, CDR1 is KGHSH while CDR2 is LQKENI. The cysteine opens and the phenylalanine closes a CDR3 of 12 amino acids. The sequence is cut down to CDR3 DNA, 36 bases in frame from base 1. V is cut by 2 bases and J by 8 bases, and the space between the germline ends is 9 bases. Overall study outcomes, separate from this receptor: Longer overall survival was associated with higher T cell density in blood, whereas shorter survival was associated with higher clonality in adjacent lung. A median of about 61 of the top 100 tumor clones turned up in the paired uninvolved adjacent lung, and around 27 of those clones also ranked among the top 100 of that same adjacent lung. The highest T cell clonality was observed in uninvolved tumor-adjacent lung, where clonality exceeded that of tumor, suggesting that antigenic responses were more focused in uninvolved tumor-adjacent lung. Because multi-region tumor sequencing was not performed, intratumor heterogeneity could not be ruled out. Since the design was exploratory, TCR variables were selected using unadjusted p-values with no false-discovery rate correction.

As concerns this clone: There is no known antigen for this receptor. The sample holds no much larger clone one base away, and base qualities are not on file.

The receptor chain draws on TRBV18 and TRBJ1-1, with an unclear D gene assignment. The material sequenced was peripheral blood mononuclear cells, taken before any cancer treatment. The sequence was collected from a female donor at least 60 years old with stage II lung adenocarcinoma. The nucleotides read TGTGCCAGCTCACCAACGTTTAACGAAGCTTTCTTT. Translated, this is CASSPTFNEAFF.